This T cell receptor beta chain originates from a study of blood T cell repertoires in COVID-19. Overall study context: Whether acute or convalescent, the COVID-19 samples came from the United States, Italy and Spain. PBMCs, B-cell-depleted T cells, or T cells were the source of the cDNA or gDNA that made up the material.

In the source study's methods: Researchers report that nucleated cell counts were estimated from reference gene primer amplification. Sequenced by immunoSEQ multiplex PCR; TCRdb stores in-frame clones only, minus some. For V, J and clone size, that table is used; D and trimming come from the DNA. The sample yields more than 80,000 clones, roughly four fifths seen once. The V gene lost 2 bases and the J gene lost 4 bases, with 12 bases spanning the gap. Germline-derived CDR1 and CDR2 are SGHVS and FQNEAQ. The CDR3 extends over 15 amino acids. This TCR derives from a woman of 80 years or more with active or convalescent COVID-19. The chain employs TRBV7-8 and TRBJ2-1; perhaps TRBD2 as D (6 bases). Sequencing was carried out using peripheral blood. This CDR3 is CASSLSSGRYNEQFF. The CDR3 DNA is TGTGCCAGCAGCTTATCGAGCGGGCGATACAATGAGCAGTTCTTC.